This T cell receptor (beta chain) was captured by sequencing in a study of early T cells in non-severe SARS-CoV-2 infection. As for the study in general: Chains from this unsorted whole-blood bulk RNA could not be paired.

This clonotype was seen only a few times. Antigen specificity is unknown. Study-wide results and caveats: A preference for anti-spike CD8 responses marked VDJdb matching, which missed private and CD4 specificities.

Trimming removed 4 bases from V and 2 bases from J, with 15 bases in between. In germline, CDR1 is MDHEN, CDR2 SYDVKM. This CDR3 region has 15 residues. Researchers attached unique molecular identifiers to individual cDNA molecules. MiXCR, run by TCRdb on the 5' RACE reads, gives a single entry per CDR3 protein. The sample records fewer than 75,000 distinct CDR3 sequences, around 18% being singletons. The sequencing used whole blood, collected at baseline. This clonotype was sampled from an adult who was a healthcare worker with PCR-confirmed SARS-CoV-2 infection or an uninfected control (not recorded which). The chain has TRBV28 and TRBJ2-7; D possibly corresponds to TRBD1 (6 bases). Here the CDR3 reads CASSSAGTPPYEQYF. The DNA of the CDR3 is TGTGCCAGCAGTTCCGCCGGGACACCACCCTACGAGCAGTACTTC.